This T cell receptor (beta chain) was identified during a study of T cell responses to AZD1222 COVID-19 vaccine. V was shortened by 6 bases and J by 2 bases, with 11 bases between the two germline ends. CDR3 size: 13 residues. Profiled with immunoSEQ multiplex PCR; TCRdb holds only in-frame clones, not every one. The repertoire holds about 82,000 clones, with roughly 85% as singletons. The sample in question was peripheral blood, obtained 28 days after the second AZD1222 dose. This sequence was found in an adult who received the AZD1222 COVID-19 vaccine. The genes are TRBV12-3 or TRBV12-4 and TRBJ2-7, with unresolved D. The CDR3 DNA reads TGTGCCAGCAGCTTGGACGGCCCCTACGAGCAGTACTTC. It encodes CASSLDGPYEQYF.